This TCR beta chain is from a study of control samples from healthy donors and cancer patients. The germline V gene has CDR1 SGHVS and CDR2 FQNEAQ. This CDR3 contains 16 residues. The V end was cut by 5 bases, the J end by 3 bases, with 18 bases between. Measured with immunoSEQ multiplex PCR; TCRdb has only the in-frame clones, and not every one. The sample consists of about 110,000 clones, 88% of them appearing once. This sequence was found in a woman in her sixties with lung cancer. The rearrangement links TRBV7-8 to TRBJ2-3; D tentatively reads TRBD1 or TRBD2 (6 bases each). The sequenced sample was PBMCs. The CDR3 sequence: CASSPEQGRMTDTQYF. Here the CDR3 DNA reads TGTGCCAGCAGCCCTGAGCAGGGGAGGATGACAGATACGCAGTATTTT.